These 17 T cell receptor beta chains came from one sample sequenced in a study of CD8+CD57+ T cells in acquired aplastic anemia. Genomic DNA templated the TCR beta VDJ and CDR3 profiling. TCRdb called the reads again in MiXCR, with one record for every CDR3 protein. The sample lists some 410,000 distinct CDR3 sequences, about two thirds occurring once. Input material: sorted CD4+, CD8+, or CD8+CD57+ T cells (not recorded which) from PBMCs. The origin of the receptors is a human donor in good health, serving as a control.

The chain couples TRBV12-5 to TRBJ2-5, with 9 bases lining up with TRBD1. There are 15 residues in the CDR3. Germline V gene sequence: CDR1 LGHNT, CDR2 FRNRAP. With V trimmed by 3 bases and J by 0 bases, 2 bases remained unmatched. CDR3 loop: CASGFRDRDQETQYF. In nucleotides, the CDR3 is TGTGCTAGTGGTTTCCGGGACAGGGACCAAGAGACCCAGTACTTC. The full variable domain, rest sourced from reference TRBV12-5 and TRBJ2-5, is DARVTQTPRHKVTEMGQEVTMRCQPILGHNTVFWYRQTMMQGLELLAYFRNRAPLDDSGMPKDRFSAEMPDATLATLKIQPSEPRDSAVYFCASGFRDRDQETQYFGPGTRLLVL.

This CDR3 is CASSFVRGYEQYF. CDR3 nucleotides: TGTGCCAGCAGCTTCGTCAGGGGGTACGAGCAGTACTTC. The rearrangement links TRBV7-2 to TRBJ2-7, with 7 nucleotides matching TRBD1. With V trimmed by 3 bases and J by 4 bases, 3 bases remained unmatched. The CDR3 has 13 residues. Germline values: CDR1 SGHTA, CDR2 FQGNSA.

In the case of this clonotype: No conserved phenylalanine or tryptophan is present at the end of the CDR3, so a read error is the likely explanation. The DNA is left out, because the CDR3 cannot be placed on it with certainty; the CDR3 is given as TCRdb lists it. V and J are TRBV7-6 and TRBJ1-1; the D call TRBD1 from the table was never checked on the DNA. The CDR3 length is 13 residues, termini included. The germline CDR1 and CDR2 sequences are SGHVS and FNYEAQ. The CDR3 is CASSFSQGWTSSI.

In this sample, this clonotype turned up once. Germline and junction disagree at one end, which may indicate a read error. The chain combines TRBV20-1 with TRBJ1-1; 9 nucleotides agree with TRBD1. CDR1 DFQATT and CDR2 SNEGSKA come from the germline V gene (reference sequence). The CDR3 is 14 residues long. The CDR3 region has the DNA TGCAGCGCTACAGGGGGCACTGAAGCTTCTGAAGCTTTCTTT. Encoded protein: CSATGGTEASEAFF.

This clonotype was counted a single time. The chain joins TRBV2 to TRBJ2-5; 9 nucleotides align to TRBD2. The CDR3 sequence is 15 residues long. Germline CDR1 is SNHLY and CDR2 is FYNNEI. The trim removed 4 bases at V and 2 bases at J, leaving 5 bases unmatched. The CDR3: CASSGVAGGQETQYF. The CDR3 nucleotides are TGTGCCAGCAGTGGCGTGGCGGGGGGGCAAGAGACCCAGTACTTC.

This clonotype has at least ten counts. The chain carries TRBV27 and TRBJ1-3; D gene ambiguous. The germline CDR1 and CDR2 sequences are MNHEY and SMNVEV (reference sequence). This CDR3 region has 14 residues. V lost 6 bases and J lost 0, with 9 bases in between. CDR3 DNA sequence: TGTGCCAGCAGGGGCCTTGGCTCTGGAAACACCATATATTTT. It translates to CASRGLGSGNTIYF.

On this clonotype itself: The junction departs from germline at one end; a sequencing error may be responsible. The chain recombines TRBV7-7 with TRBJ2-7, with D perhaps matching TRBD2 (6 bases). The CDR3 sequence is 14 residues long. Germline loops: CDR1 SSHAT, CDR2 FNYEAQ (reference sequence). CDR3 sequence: CASSRKTGLSGQEF. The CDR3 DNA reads TGTGCCAGCAGCAGAAAAACAGGACTATCGGGGCAAGAGTTC.

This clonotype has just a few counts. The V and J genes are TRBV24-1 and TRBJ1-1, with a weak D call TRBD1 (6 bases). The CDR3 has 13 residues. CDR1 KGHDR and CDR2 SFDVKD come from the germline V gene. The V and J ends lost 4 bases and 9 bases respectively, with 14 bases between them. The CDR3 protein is CATSESTGAKAFF. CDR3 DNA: TGTGCCACCAGTGAGTCGACAGGAGCGAAAGCTTTCTTT.

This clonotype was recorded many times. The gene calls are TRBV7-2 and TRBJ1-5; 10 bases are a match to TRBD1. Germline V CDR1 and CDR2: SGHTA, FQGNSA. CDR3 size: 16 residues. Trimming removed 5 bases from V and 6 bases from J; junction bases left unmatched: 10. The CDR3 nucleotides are TGTGCCAGCAGCACGAACTCCGGGACAGGGGTTCAGCCCCAGCATTTT. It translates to CASSTNSGTGVQPQHF.

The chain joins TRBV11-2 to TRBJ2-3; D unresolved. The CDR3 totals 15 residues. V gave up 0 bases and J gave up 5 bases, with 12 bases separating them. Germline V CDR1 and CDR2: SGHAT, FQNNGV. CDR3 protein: CASSLERVVQDTQYF. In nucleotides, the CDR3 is TGTGCCAGCAGCTTAGAAAGGGTGGTACAAGATACGCAGTATTTT.

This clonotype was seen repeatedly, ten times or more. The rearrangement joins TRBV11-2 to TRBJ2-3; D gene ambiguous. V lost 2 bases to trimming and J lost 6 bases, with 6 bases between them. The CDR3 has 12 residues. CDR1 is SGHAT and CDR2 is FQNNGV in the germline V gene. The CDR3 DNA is TGTGCCAGCAGCTTACATACCGATACGCAGTATTTT. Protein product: CASSLHTDTQYF.

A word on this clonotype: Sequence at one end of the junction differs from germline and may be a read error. CDR3 DNA: TGTGCCAGCAGCTGGGACAAGGTCACTGATACGCAGTATTTT. Its translation: CASSWDKVTDTQYF. The V call is TRBV5-1, the J call TRBJ2-3; D may be TRBD1 (6 bases). CDR3 length: 14 residues. Germline CDR1 and CDR2: SGHRS and YFSETQ. Together with reference TRBV5-1 and TRBJ2-3, the CDR3 gives the full variable domain: KAGVTQTPRYLIKTRGQQVTLSCSPISGHRSVSWYQQTPGQGLQFLFEYFSETQRNKGNFPGRFSGRQFSNSRSEMNVSTLELGDSALYLCASSWDKVTDTQYFGPGTRLTVL.

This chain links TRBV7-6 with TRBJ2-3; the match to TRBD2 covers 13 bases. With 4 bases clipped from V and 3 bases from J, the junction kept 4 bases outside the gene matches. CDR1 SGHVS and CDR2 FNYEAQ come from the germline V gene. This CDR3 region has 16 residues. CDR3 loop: CASSSATSGGTDTQYF. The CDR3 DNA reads TGTGCCAGCAGCTCGGCGACTAGCGGGGGGACAGATACGCAGTATTTT.

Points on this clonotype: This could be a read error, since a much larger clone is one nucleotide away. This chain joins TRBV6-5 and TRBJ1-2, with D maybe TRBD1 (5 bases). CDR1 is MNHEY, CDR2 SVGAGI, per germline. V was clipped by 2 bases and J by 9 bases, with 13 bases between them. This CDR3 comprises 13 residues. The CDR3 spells CASSYGTWQRYTF. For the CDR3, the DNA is TGTGCCAGCAGTTACGGGACGTGGCAACGCTACACCTTC.

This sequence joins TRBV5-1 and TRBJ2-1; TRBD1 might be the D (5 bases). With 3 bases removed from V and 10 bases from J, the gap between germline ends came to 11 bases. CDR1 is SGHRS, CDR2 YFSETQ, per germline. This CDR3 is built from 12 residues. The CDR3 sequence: CASSYLRQEQFF. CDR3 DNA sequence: TGCGCCAGCAGCTACCTAAGACAGGAGCAGTTCTTC.

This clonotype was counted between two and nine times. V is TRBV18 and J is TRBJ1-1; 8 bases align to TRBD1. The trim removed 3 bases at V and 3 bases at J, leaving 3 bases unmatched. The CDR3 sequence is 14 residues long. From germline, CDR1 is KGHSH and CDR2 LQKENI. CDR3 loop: CASSPRGQDTEAFF. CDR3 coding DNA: TGTGCCAGCTCACCCAGGGGGCAGGACACTGAAGCTTTCTTT.

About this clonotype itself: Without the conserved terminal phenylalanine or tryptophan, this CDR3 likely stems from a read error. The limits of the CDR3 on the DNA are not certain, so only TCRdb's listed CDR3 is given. CDR3 loop: CASRITREVETQHFV. The rearrangement links TRBV19 to TRBJ2-5; the DNA was not used to check the table's D call, TRBD2. The germline gives CDR1 LNHDA, CDR2 SQIVND (reference sequence). 15 amino acids form the CDR3, both terminal residues included.